This is a list of T cell receptor beta chains from one sample in a study of T cell responses to AZD1222 COVID-19 vaccine. The method was immunoSEQ multiplex PCR; TCRdb's version includes in-frame clones alone and lacks a portion of them. The sample lists approximately 160,000 clones, about 91% seen once, with under 3.5% in the top ten. The starting material was peripheral blood, obtained on day 0 of MenACWY control vaccination. Receptors were obtained from an adult in good health. Both conserved end residues are part of each CDR3. Fields, in order: V gene, D gene, J gene, clone size, CDR3 DNA, CDR3 protein. A D gene is named only where the DNA matches it firmly. Clone size is stated in some rows and not others, as once, few, many or a class when expanded.

TRBV4-1	.	TRBJ1-5	.	TGCGCCAGCAGCCAAGGCGGGATTCCGGGGAAGAGGATTCAGCCCCAGCATTTT	CASSQGGIPGKRIQPQHF
TRBV11-1	.	TRBJ1-1	.	TGTGCCAGCAGCTTAGCATCGGGGGTCACTGAAGCTTTCTTT	CASSLASGVTEAFF
TRBV5-1	.	TRBJ1-5	once	TGCGCCAGCAGCTTCTCGGGGGCCGATCAGCCCCAGCATTTT	CASSFSGADQPQHF
TRBV7-2	TRBD2	TRBJ2-3	.	TGTGCCAGCAGGGGAGCTAGCGGGGCCTATACGCAGTATTTT	CASRGASGAYTQYF
TRBV10-3	TRBD1	TRBJ2-2	.	TGTGCCATCACCCCGGGACAGGGGGCCGGGGAGCTGTTTTTT	CAITPGQGAGELFF
TRBV28	.	TRBJ1-1	.	TGTGCCAGCAGATCAGGGATGAACACTGAAGCTTTCTTT	CASRSGMNTEAFF
TRBV5-1	.	TRBJ1-1	once	TGCGCCAGCAGCTTTATGAACACTGAAGCTTTCTTT	CASSFMNTEAFF
TRBV2	.	TRBJ2-1	.	TGTGCCAGCAGTCCGGGCCCCGGCGTGGATGAGCAGTTCTTC	CASSPGPGVDEQFF
TRBV9	.	TRBJ1-6	.	TGTGCCAGCAGCGTAAATGCCCGGGCACCCCTCCACTTT	CASSVNARAPLHF
TRBV11-3	.	TRBJ1-1	.	TGTGCCAGCTCCGGGGCCACGAGCACTGAAGCTTTCTTT	CASSGATSTEAFF
TRBV7-9	.	TRBJ1-1	.	TGTGCCAGCAGCTCCCAGGGCACTGAAGCTTTCTTT	CASSSQGTEAFF
TRBV11-3	.	TRBJ1-1	.	TGTGCCAGCAGCTTCCGGGCAAGGATGAACACTGAAGCTTTCTTT	CASSFRARMNTEAFF
TRBV6-2/TRBV6-3	.	TRBJ1-2	.	TGTGCCAGCAGTCGGGAAGGGTCTGGCTACACCTTC	CASSREGSGYTF
TRBV28	TRBD2	TRBJ2-1	.	TGTGCCAGCAGTTTCCCACCCGGAGGACTAGCGCCGACCAGGGGTGAGCAGTTCTTC	CASSFPPGGLAPTRGEQFF
TRBV30	TRBD2	TRBJ2-7	once	TGTGCCTGGAGAAAGAGCGGGAGGGCCCCCGAGCAGTACTTC	CAWRKSGRAPEQYF
TRBV7-9	TRBD1	TRBJ1-4	.	TGTGCCAGCAGCCAGGGACAGGGGGAAGAAAAACTGTTTTTT	CASSQGQGEEKLFF
TRBV19	TRBD1	TRBJ1-1	.	TGTGCCAGTAGTTTCTCGTCGGGACAGGCTCAAATGAACACTGAAGCTTTCTTT	CASSFSSGQAQMNTEAFF
TRBV18	.	TRBJ2-2	.	TGTGCCAGCTCACCACCCACAGGCCCAACCACCGGGGAGCTGTTTTTT	CASSPPTGPTTGELFF
TRBV3-1/TRBV3-2	.	TRBJ1-3	.	TGTGCCAGCAGCCAACGGACAGTCTCTGGAAACACCATATATTTT	CASSQRTVSGNTIYF
TRBV19	TRBD1	TRBJ2-2	.	TGTGCCAGTAGTAAAACAGGGGCGACGAACACCGGGGAGCTGTTTTTT	CASSKTGATNTGELFF
TRBV20-1	.	TRBJ1-1	.	TGCAGTGCTAGCAGGGGTGAAGCTTTCTTT	CSASRGEAFF
TRBV11-3	.	TRBJ1-6	.	TGTGCCAGCAGCTTAGTAGGGGGGGGGATTTCACCCCTCCACTTT	CASSLVGGGISPLHF
TRBV7-2	TRBD2	TRBJ2-3	.	TGTGCCAGCAGCTCGTTACCACTAGCGGTGAGCACAGATACGCAGTATTTT	CASSSLPLAVSTDTQYF
TRBV6-5	TRBD1	TRBJ2-7	.	TGTGCCAGCAGGAGGACAGGCTCCTACGAGCAGTACTTC	CASRRTGSYEQYF
TRBV18	.	TRBJ2-5	.	TGTGCCAGCTCGGGGGAGACCCAGTACTTC	CASSGETQYF
TRBV19	.	TRBJ1-1	.	TGTGCCAGTACCAAGGAAAGGACTGAAGCTTTCTTT	CASTKERTEAFF
TRBV19	TRBD1	TRBJ2-2	few	TGTGCCAGTAGTAGCCGTGACAGGGCCGGGGAGCTGTTTTTT	CASSSRDRAGELFF
TRBV5-4	TRBD1	TRBJ2-7	.	TGTGCCAGCAGTCCGGACAGGAGCTCCTACGAGCAGTACTTC	CASSPDRSSYEQYF
TRBV7-3	.	TRBJ2-1	.	TGTGCCAGCAGCTTCGACAGGTTGAATGAGCAGTTCTTC	CASSFDRLNEQFF
TRBV19	.	TRBJ2-3	.	TGTGCCAGTAGTGGGGAGCTCACAGATACGCAGTATTTT	CASSGELTDTQYF
TRBV7-2	TRBD2	TRBJ2-1	.	TGTGCCAGCAGCTTACTACCACTAGCGGGGGACGAGCAGTTCTTC	CASSLLPLAGDEQFF
TRBV19	TRBD1	TRBJ1-4	.	TGTGCCAGTGGAGACAGGGGGCATGAAAAACTGTTTTTT	CASGDRGHEKLFF
TRBV7-9	.	TRBJ1-2	.	TGTGCCAGCAGCTTAGCAGGGTCAGGGGTGACCTATGGCTACACCTTC	CASSLAGSGVTYGYTF
TRBV5-4	.	TRBJ1-6	once	TGTGCCAGCAGCTCGGCAGGGCTCTATAATTCACCCCTCCACTTT	CASSSAGLYNSPLHF
TRBV9	TRBD1	TRBJ2-7	.	TGTGCCAGCAGCGCCAACATACAGGGGGTCTACGAGCAGTACTTC	CASSANIQGVYEQYF
TRBV30	TRBD2	TRBJ2-1	.	TGTGCCTGGAGTACCGGGACTAGCTCGAGTGAGCAGTTCTTC	CAWSTGTSSSEQFF
TRBV14	.	TRBJ1-1	.	TGTGCCAGCAGCCTAAGCTTAACGACTGAAGCTTTCTTT	CASSLSLTTEAFF
TRBV11-2	TRBD1	TRBJ1-2	.	TGTGCCAGCAGCTCGCGTCCCGGGACAGGGTGGGATGGCTACACCTTC	CASSSRPGTGWDGYTF
TRBV19	TRBD1	TRBJ1-2	.	TGTGCGAGTACAGACAGGGGGTACTATGGCTACACCTTC	CASTDRGYYGYTF
TRBV5-1	.	TRBJ1-1	few	TGCGCCAGCAGCTTGGCAGGGTACGGGGGCACTGAAGCTTTCTTT	CASSLAGYGGTEAFF
TRBV18	.	TRBJ1-2	once	TGTGCCAGCTCACTGATACAGGGTAATGGCTACACCTTC	CASSLIQGNGYTF
TRBV4-1	TRBD2	TRBJ2-3	.	TGCGCCAGCAGCCAAAGCATAGCGGGAGCGATGGATACGCAGTATTTT	CASSQSIAGAMDTQYF
TRBV15	.	TRBJ1-2	.	TGTGCCACCAGCAGAGGGGGGGGGCATGGTGGCTACACCTTC	CATSRGGGHGGYTF
TRBV4-2	.	TRBJ2-5	once	TGTGCCAGCAGCCAAGAACCAGGGCTGAATGAAGAGACCCAGTACTTC	CASSQEPGLNEETQYF
TRBV15	.	TRBJ1-2	.	TGTGCCACCAGCAGAGATACAGGTTCCTATGGCTACACCTTC	CATSRDTGSYGYTF
TRBV2	TRBD1	TRBJ2-2	once	TGTGCCAGCAATCAGGACAGGGCTAGCGGGGAGCTGTTTTTT	CASNQDRASGELFF